One TCR beta chain is described in this entry. The antigen it recognizes is unknown. No base quality information exists; no much larger clone differs at one position. CDR1 is given as SGHRS and CDR2 as YFSETQ, both from the germline V gene. V is cut by 7 bases and J by 4 bases, and the space between the germline ends is 20 bases. The cysteine opens and the phenylalanine closes a CDR3 of 15 amino acids. The only DNA kept is the CDR3, 45 bases in frame from the first base. The data were obtained in a study of cytomegalovirus exposure and HLA in healthy donors (dated by TCRdb to between 2016 and 2019). In the study overall: According to an earlier analysis of a few hundred of the donors, some 170 million T cells yielded roughly 100 million unique TCR beta sequences and approximately 300 Gb of sequence data. To decide whether each TCR beta V gene segment behaved as functional or pseudogenic, an earlier analysis of approximately 590 of the donors relied on high-throughput TCR beta sequencing. Class I and class II HLA loci were covered by the typing at four-digit resolution. On average, roughly 250,000 unique TCR beta nucleotide sequences were sequenced per donor among 398 genotyped donors of the cohort, with roughly 19% of those sequences being non-productive. Donor age, sex, ethnicity and CMV serostatus were compiled alongside the repertoire data. Besides the first cohort of around 670 subjects, a separate validation cohort made up of 95 to 150 different subjects was used. Genome-wide SNP genotypes for about 65% of the roughly 700 donors were used in a later genetic analysis, which treated that subset as a discovery cohort. Typing coverage varied by locus: roughly 629-640 donors for A, B, C, DRB1 and DQB1; approximately 520 for DQA1; more than 600 for DPA1; under 490 for DPB1. To predict cytomegalovirus infection status, the study combined high-throughput TCR immunosequencing, statistical association of individual TCRs with disease status, and machine learning. Every repertoire in the discovery cohort had been generated on one and the same sequencing platform. The study used immunosequencing to profile the T cell repertoires of approximately 640 subjects and linked those repertoires to cytomegalovirus serostatus. The genetic ancestry cluster associated with self-reported Caucasian donors included over 80% of the 398 genotyped donors. A later analysis re-examined previously published TCR beta repertoires from 600 to 700 donors and added high-resolution HLA genotyping to investigate patterns of TCR occurrence. Roughly 5 DR-DQ haplotypes were treated as single units for association and clustering because of strong linkage in the cohort. An early release that covered some 630 HLA-typed donors contained approximately 290 gigabases of sequencing data and tens of millions of unique TCR sequences. The study aimed to test whether cataloging public T cell receptors could reveal signatures of past pathogen exposure. Rather than drawing on any new phenotypic data, the later analysis identified candidate immune exposures from TCR beta sequences and the way those sequences occurred across donors.

Study-wide conclusions, independent of this receptor: While some public TCRs were present in many individuals, most TCR sequences turned up only very rarely across donors. The classifier was reported to diagnose cytomegalovirus status with high specificity and sensitivity in both the original cohort and the validation cohort. It was suggested by the authors that the approach could potentially be generalized to other disease states and immunological phenotypes. A later analysis associated roughly 17,000 TCR beta sequences with specific HLA alleles at a false discovery rate of 0.05. Because some donors lacked HLA typing at each locus, the association tests relied only on the typed subset. A cluster of highly shared sequence variants was judged likely to represent a technical artifact of the sequencing pipeline. The 87-base-pair reads could not distinguish some IMGT-functional V segments, including TRBV6-2 and TRBV6-3, so those segments were excluded. In a later analysis, HLA-associated TCR beta chains showed more clonal expansion and lower generation probabilities than non-associated chains that were equally common. In a later analysis, several top co-occurrence clusters were reported to appear linked to parvovirus B19, influenza, CMV and Epstein-Barr virus. Only TCR beta chains were sequenced in this cohort, and the absence of alpha or paired-chain data limited detectable features. The study gave a list of about 170 TCR beta chains associated with cytomegalovirus. For the cohort, immune exposure information was limited to CMV serostatus. A further reported finding was that TCR beta sequences accurately predicted the HLA-A and HLA-B alleles for most subjects in the first cohort. A few of the identified cytomegalovirus-associated TCR beta chains were confirmed in vitro to be specific for cytomegalovirus antigens. In an earlier analysis of more than 500 of the donors, most TCR beta V segments appeared in productive rearrangements about 87% or about 30% of the time, broadly matching IMGT annotations. Linkage disequilibrium might explain the correlated functional status among segregating V segments, but an unknown experimental factor could not be excluded. The earlier analysis of almost 600 of the donors excluded fewer than 20 rarely observed V segments, including chromosome 9 orphons, because counts were too low. In a later genetic analysis, a missense DCLRE1C variant was associated with V-gene and J-gene trimming of TCR beta chains, and the association was replicated in an independent cohort. The presence/absence analyses assumed that sequencing depth was roughly uniform across donors, and that assumption may not be true. According to a later genetic analysis, donors in an Asian-associated ancestry cluster had fewer N-insertions in productive TCRs than the roughly 700-donor mean. A later analysis found that TCR association rates varied across HLA loci, with DRB1 alleles showing the most associated TCRs and HLA-C alleles the fewest. Assigning TCR associations to individual alleles was difficult when HLA alleles, especially DR and DQ, strongly co-occurred. A later analysis found that most CMV-associated TCR beta chains appeared HLA-restricted, with HLA associations seemingly driven largely by CMV exposure.

Library prep was done by the immunoSEQ multiplex PCR assay. A mixture of 60 forward primers for TCR Vbeta segments and 13 reverse primers for TCR Jbeta segments was used in the multiplex PCR. The CDR3 region of rearranged TCR beta genes was amplified from genomic DNA by a multiplex PCR assay. Amplified TCR beta libraries were sequenced as 87-base-pair reads on the Illumina HiSeq System. In the original analysis: A later analysis counted approximately 76 million unique TCR beta chains across the 500 to 850 repertoires, and some 11 million of these chains were shared by at least two donors. A nearest-neighbor algorithm error-corrected the raw reads and collapsed the reads into unique sequences, merging closely related sequences to remove PCR and sequencing errors. CDR3 sequences were aligned to IMGT reference sequences to assign V, D and J gene segments. For a sequence to be retained, a match of at least six nucleotides was required to both a V gene segment and a J gene segment. A rearrangement counted as productive if the CDR3 had no stop codons and remained in frame with V and J, and every other rearrangement counted as non-productive. CDR3 was defined according to IMGT convention as the region running from the second conserved V-encoded cysteine to the conserved J-encoded phenylalanine. Sequences without an unambiguous match to a single V gene segment were excluded from the earlier analysis of about 630 of the donors. In an earlier analysis of 587 of the donors, V segments were called functional above 56.7% productive rearrangements and were called segregating when the between-donor standard deviation exceeded 5%. To diagnose cytomegalovirus status from the catalog of TCR beta chain sequences, a statistical classification framework was built. A later analysis assigned V and J genes by comparing TCR nucleotide sequences with IMGT/GENE-DB human TR gene sequences. In a later analysis, CDR3 sequences and most-parsimonious VDJ recombination scenarios were assigned using the TCRdist pipeline. In a later analysis, every TCR beta chain was defined by the combination of its CDR3 amino acid sequence and its V-gene family, and reads without a unique V-gene family were dropped. In a later analysis, approximately 590 highly shared, low-generation-probability nucleotide sequences were removed to address suspected cross-contamination and a sequencing artifact. In a later analysis, a clonal expansion index was calculated for each public chain from normalized within-repertoire ranks of inferred template counts. Generation probabilities in a later analysis came from a VDJ recombination model fitted to out-of-frame rearrangements, and those results were checked against IGoR. In a later analysis, TCR-TCR, TCR-HLA and TCR-CMV co-occurrence was scored with hypergeometric tests, and a repertoire-size bias correction was applied to TCR pairs. To estimate false discovery rates, a later analysis permuted the HLA or CMV assignments 20 times. In a later analysis, co-occurring TCRs were grouped using DBSCAN, with TCRdist sequence similarity added in when clustering inside HLA-allele-positive subsets. For co-occurrence clustering, repertoires with fewer than 30,000 or more than 120,000 public chains were excluded, along with roughly 5 repertoires with anomalous nucleotide sharing. The immuneACCESS repertoire file appears here via TCRdb, limited to in-frame rearrangements. These files lack a portion of the clones; in checked studies, under half of the deficit traces to unresolved V genes, and the cause of the others is not known. The DNA was the basis for D and trimming; V, J and clone size are from that table. The sample table lists 200,000 to 250,000 clones, over 65% of them with a count of one. In total, the top ten clones hold over 1% of the sample.

In total, more than 500 healthy bone marrow donors made up the cohort. All cohort members were sampled while nominally healthy, although unrecorded immune exposures were likely present. Of the 700 or so cohort members, 250 to 300 had positive CMV serostatus and just over 350 had negative CMV serostatus, and CMV serostatus was not recorded for the donor. Each donor provided a peripheral blood sample, and peripheral blood mononuclear cells were used for TCR beta sequencing. Genomic DNA was extracted from the blood cell samples with the Qiagen DNeasy Blood Extraction Kit. The V and J segments used are TRBV5-1 and TRBJ1-2, and TRBD1 may be the D gene, going by 5 matching bases. The sample consisted of PBMCs. The TCR comes from a human donor in good health. At the DNA level, the sequence is TGCGCCAGCTCCAAAGGGGCAGGGCAGCCCTATGGCTACACCTTC. This sequence encodes CASSKGAGQPYGYTF.